This is a list of T cell receptor beta chains from one sample in a study of CXCR3-negative and CXCR3-positive naive CD8 T cells. TCRdb reprocessed the 5' RACE reads and stores each CDR3 protein as one record, lacking DNA. The table for this sample gives 85,000 to 130,000 distinct CDR3 sequences. Sequenced input: naive CXCR3+ CD8+ T cells from blood. Receptor source: a human donor in good health. Some clones in this sample may be carry-over from other donors' samples. Each CDR3 is given with its conserved first and last residue.

j_gene,v_gene,CDR3aa
TRBJ2-7,TRBV28,CASSGTGLLEQYF
TRBJ2-7,TRBV28,CASSITGQLSYEQYF
TRBJ1-2,TRBV5-1,CASTQGSYGYTF
TRBJ1-2,TRBV12-3/TRBV12-4,CASGFLIHGYTF
TRBJ1-3,TRBV7-7,CASSFMTGEYAHSGNTIYF
TRBJ2-7,TRBV9,CASSADSGGSYEQYF
TRBJ1-6,TRBV11-2,CASSSPQGALNSPLHF
TRBJ1-4,TRBV18,CASSPDRGEKLFF
TRBJ2-7,TRBV20-1,CSARIPGTGFLYEQYF
TRBJ1-5,TRBV7-9,CASARDSGNQPQHF
TRBJ2-7,TRBV5-1,CASRAVDSSYEQYF
TRBJ2-7,TRBV6-5,CATTTSVSYEQYF
TRBJ2-1,TRBV6-5,CASIDRFYNEQFF
TRBJ1-6,TRBV3-1,CASSQGQTYSPLHF
TRBJ1-6,TRBV13,CASSLAAGALSDSPLHF
TRBJ2-1,TRBV7-3,CASSLNLEYNEQFF
TRBJ2-1,TRBV29-1,CSVASGGTYNEQFF
TRBJ2-1,TRBV28,CASSLLGGDDEQFF
TRBJ2-5,TRBV29-1,CSVEGTGGLQETQYF
TRBJ2-7,TRBV9,CASSDSDGFGLEQYF
TRBJ2-7,TRBV6-5,CASSYSRETYEQYF
TRBJ1-1,TRBV10-3,CAISDRLGNTEAFF
TRBJ1-1,TRBV15,CATSRDRTANTEAFF
TRBJ2-7,TRBV7-9,CASTKRVRDRSYEQYF
TRBJ2-7,TRBV7-2,CASGDPSGGWYEQYF
TRBJ2-5,TRBV11-2,CASSPIPEGETQYF
TRBJ1-1,TRBV6-2/TRBV6-3,CASSPWTESYTEAFF
TRBJ1-1,TRBV20-1,CSATDRVTTEAFF
TRBJ2-1,TRBV28,CASSSESSYNEQFF
TRBJ2-5,TRBV7-8,CASSVPEMETQYF
TRBJ2-2,TRBV27,CASSMMVNAGELFF
TRBJ2-7,TRBV10-3,CAISERDYEQYF
TRBJ2-1,TRBV2,CASRVGGSSYNEQFF
TRBJ2-1,TRBV29-1,CSVAGGFGVVNEQFF
TRBJ2-1,TRBV6-5,CASSYLRGVENEQFF
TRBJ2-4,TRBV5-1,CASSSWTGSIQYF
TRBJ1-1,TRBV2,CASRMDGGPDTEAFF
TRBJ2-7,TRBV24-1,CATSDSTGGSYEQYF
TRBJ2-1,TRBV28,CASTASGTYNEQFF
TRBJ2-7,TRBV3-1,CASSQDWTTYEQYF
TRBJ2-3,TRBV29-1,CSAGDTSTDTQYF
TRBJ1-5,TRBV28,CASSLRGEGQPQHF
TRBJ2-1,TRBV29-1,CSVSGGAHNEQFF